The 19 T cell receptor beta chains presented below share a single source sample, sequenced in a study of blood T cell repertoires in COVID-19. Only in-frame clones appear in the TCRdb table, and some are missing; sequencing was by immunoSEQ multiplex PCR. The data contain some 260,000 clones, roughly 88% of them singletons. The specimen sequenced was peripheral blood. The receptors come from an older woman with COVID-19, enrolled during active disease.

V and J are TRBV6-5 and TRBJ1-2; D possibly corresponds to TRBD1 (5 bases). This CDR3 has 13 residues. V lost 6 bases and J 5 bases, leaving 13 bases between the germline ends. Germline CDR1 and CDR2: MNHEY and SVGAGI. The CDR3 region has the DNA TGTGCCAGCAGCGCCCCAGGGCAGTATGGCTACACCTTC. Its translation is CASSAPGQYGYTF.

V is TRBV11-2 and J is TRBJ2-5, with TRBD1 as a possible D gene (5 bases). The CDR3 contains 10 residues. Germline V CDR1 and CDR2: SGHAT, FQNNGV. Between the trimmed V and J ends, which lost 9 bases and 5 bases, there was a span of 7 bases. The CDR3 sequence: CASGAETQYF. CDR3 nucleotide sequence: TGTGCCAGTGGGGCCGAGACCCAGTACTTC.

J is TRBJ1-1 and V is TRBV5-5, with a weak D call TRBD1 (5 bases). CDR1 and CDR2 (germline): SGHKS, YYEKEE (reference sequence). V was shortened by 2 bases and J by 0 bases, with 8 bases between the two germline ends. The CDR3 runs 14 residues. The CDR3 loop reads CASSFRALNTEAFF. The CDR3 coding sequence is TGTGCCAGCAGCTTCAGGGCGCTGAACACTGAAGCTTTCTTT.

The V gene is TRBV18, the J gene TRBJ2-5; 7 bases map to TRBD1. Germline V lookup: CDR1 KGHSH, CDR2 LQKENI. V was clipped by 4 bases and J by 4 bases; unmatched bases: 3. The CDR3 totals 13 residues. The CDR3, as DNA: TGTGCCAGCTCACAACAGGGGCCAGAGACCCAGTACTTC. Protein product: CASSQQGPETQYF.

The chain has TRBV24-1 and TRBJ1-4; D might be TRBD1 (5 bases). Germline CDR1 is KGHDR and CDR2 is SFDVKD. The CDR3 is 14 amino acids. V lost 3 bases and J 3 bases, leaving 7 bases between the germline ends. CDR3 DNA: TGTGCCACCAGTGATGACAGACCTAATGAAAAACTGTTTTTT. It is translated as CATSDDRPNEKLFF.

The chain uses TRBV25-1 and TRBJ1-1; 10 nucleotides match TRBD1. Germline V gene sequence: CDR1 MGHDK, CDR2 SYGVNS. Trimming took 1 base from V and 8 from J; bases not matched to a gene: 1. The CDR3 totals 13 residues. CDR3 protein: CASSEWGQGEAFF. DNA of the CDR3: TGTGCCAGCAGTGAATGGGGACAGGGGGAAGCTTTCTTT.

The rearrangement links TRBV10-3 to TRBJ2-7; tentatively, D is TRBD2 (5 bases). With 0 bases removed from V and 4 bases from J, the gap between germline ends came to 13 bases. The germline gives CDR1 ENHRY, CDR2 SYGVKD. This CDR3 region has 15 residues. CDR3 in amino acids: CAISESRLAGYEQYF. The CDR3 DNA reads as TGTGCCATCAGTGAGTCGAGGCTAGCAGGTTACGAGCAGTACTTC.

This chain links TRBV5-1 with TRBJ1-3; D is possibly TRBD1 (6 bases). Trimming stripped 4 bases from V and 1 base from J, with 12 bases between. The CDR3 totals 15 residues. Germline CDR1 reads SGHRS; CDR2 reads YFSETQ. The CDR3 DNA follows: TGCGCCAGCAGCCCCGGACAGCTATCTGGAAACACCATATATTTT. This translates into CASSPGQLSGNTIYF.

V usage is TRBV7-2 and J usage is TRBJ2-1; D gene unclear. Trimming shortened V by 5 bases and J by 9 bases, and 14 bases separated the two germline ends. The CDR3 has 13 residues. Per germline, CDR1 SGHTA and CDR2 FQGNSA. The CDR3 DNA reads as TGTGCCAGCAGCCTGACTCCTGGCGGTGAGCAGTTCTTC. Its protein is CASSLTPGGEQFF. Combining the CDR3 with reference TRBV7-2 and TRBJ2-1 gives the whole variable domain GAGVSQSPSNKVTEKGKDVELRCDPISGHTALYWYRQSLGQGLEFLIYFQGNSAPDKSGLPSDRFSAERTGGSVSTLTIQRTQQEDSAVYLCASSLTPGGEQFFGPGTRLTVL.

This chain connects TRBV2 to TRBJ2-5, with TRBD1 matching over 7 bases. CDR3 size: 14 residues. Trimming removed 5 bases from V and 5 bases from J; junction bases left unmatched: 8. Germline CDR1 reads SNHLY; CDR2 reads FYNNEI. CDR3 nucleotide sequence: TGTGCCAGCAGTTTAAACACAGGGGCCGAGACCCAGTACTTC. Its translation is CASSLNTGAETQYF.

In its sample, this clone was seen a few times. The chain uses TRBV3-1 (or the pseudogene TRBV3-2) and TRBJ1-4, with 9 positions matching TRBD1. CDR3 length: 14 amino acids. J was trimmed by 8 bases and V by 5 bases; bases with no gene match: 6. From germline, CDR1 is LGHDT and CDR2 YNNKEL (reference sequence). The CDR3 DNA reads TGTGCCAGCAGCTTACAGGGGGCCCGAGAAAAACTGTTTTTT. Its protein is CASSLQGAREKLFF.

The rearrangement links TRBV5-6 to TRBJ2-5; D is perhaps TRBD1 (6 bases). From germline, CDR1 is SGHDT and CDR2 YYEEEE. CDR3 length equals 17 residues. V lost 4 bases and J lost 1, with 20 bases in between. CDR3 DNA sequence: TGTGCCAGCAGCCCACCATCCGGGACACCTCTCCAAGAGACCCAGTACTTC. Translation gives CASSPPSGTPLQETQYF.

This clone was observed once. The chain has TRBV6-5 and TRBJ1-1; D may be TRBD1 (5 bases). From germline, CDR1 is MNHEY and CDR2 SVGAGI. V gave up 4 bases and J gave up 5 bases, with 17 bases separating them. The CDR3 sequence is 15 residues long. This CDR3 reads CASSSRHRGRTEAFF. The CDR3 DNA is TGTGCCAGCAGTTCGAGACATAGGGGTCGGACTGAAGCTTTCTTT.

The rearrangement links TRBV6-5 to TRBJ2-7, with 9 bases lining up with TRBD1. With V trimmed by 8 bases and J by 6 bases, 11 bases remained unmatched. The CDR3 consists of 14 residues. The germline V gene encodes CDR1 MNHEY and CDR2 SVGAGI. This CDR3 reads CASLEQGAVSEQYF. For the CDR3, the DNA is TGTGCCAGCCTCGAACAGGGGGCAGTGTCCGAGCAGTACTTC.

This chain links TRBV2 with TRBJ2-7; TRBD1 might be the D (7 bases). Germline V gives CDR1 SNHLY, CDR2 FYNNEI. V was clipped by 4 bases and J by 1 base, with 11 bases between them. This CDR3 is built from 14 residues. The CDR3 DNA follows: TGTGCCAGCAGTGTGGGGGGACAGTCCTACGAGCAGTACTTC. Translated, it gives CASSVGGQSYEQYF. Combining the CDR3 with reference TRBV2 and TRBJ2-7 gives the whole variable domain EPEVTQTPSHQVTQMGQEVILRCVPISNHLYFYWYRQILGQKVEFLVSFYNNEISEKSEIFDDQFSVERPDGSNFTLKIRSTKLEDSAMYFCASSVGGQSYEQYFGPGTRLTVT.

This clone was recorded a few times. V and J are TRBV4-1 and TRBJ2-7; a weak D match, TRBD1 (5 bases). The length of the CDR3 is 14 residues. Germline loops: CDR1 MGHRA, CDR2 YSYEKL. Trimming stripped 1 base from V and 2 bases from J, with 9 bases between. This chain's CDR3 is CASSQGAGTYEQYF. The CDR3, as DNA: TGCGCCAGCAGCCAAGGTGCAGGGACCTACGAGCAGTACTTC.

The V gene is TRBV7-3, the J gene TRBJ1-1; a possible D gene is TRBD1 (6 bases). Trimming shortened V by 3 bases and J by 3 bases, and 11 bases separated the two germline ends. The CDR3 is 14 residues long. The germline V gene has CDR1 SGHTA and CDR2 FQGTGA. The CDR3 sequence is CASSLEGGHTEAFF. The CDR3 DNA reads as TGTGCCAGCAGCTTGGAAGGGGGTCACACTGAAGCTTTCTTT.

This chain joins TRBV9 and TRBJ1-4; the match to TRBD1 covers 8 bases. J was trimmed by 6 bases and V by 3 bases; bases with no gene match: 7. The CDR3 is 15 amino acids. Germline V CDR1 and CDR2: SGDLS, YYNGEE. In DNA form, the CDR3 reads TGTGCCAGCAGCGAGCGGGACAGGCGGGATGAAAAACTGTTTTTT. This codes for CASSERDRRDEKLFF.

The genes are TRBV6-4 and TRBJ1-1; 8 positions match TRBD1. The J segment lost 5 bases and the V segment lost 5 bases, leaving 10 bases of the junction unmatched. This CDR3 is 15 amino acids long. Germline CDR1 reads MRHNA; CDR2 reads SNTAGT. The CDR3 DNA reads TGTGCCAGCAGTCCCGATTCAGGGGGCTGGACTGAAGCTTTCTTT. Translating gives CASSPDSGGWTEAFF.